This record concerns one T cell receptor beta chain sequence. Its antigen is as yet unknown. This same CDR3 is encoded by further DNA sequences in the sample. The trim removed 0 bases at V and 7 bases at J, leaving 6 bases unmatched. Germline-derived CDR1 and CDR2 are MNHEY and SVGAGI. This CDR3 spans 16 amino acids. This sample was taken from a study of siplizumab effects on memory and regulatory T cells. Points from the study as a whole: Contribution to the alloresponse seemed major for naive T cells, which also seemed more diverse than memory cells. Roughly 75-95% of proliferating CD4+ or CD8+ clones lacked an assignable naive or memory phenotype. Alloreactive sequences from unstimulated CD4+ memory cells fell significantly with siplizumab.

Around 100,000 TCR templates per sample were assayed. Clones were read by immunoSEQ multiplex PCR, and TCRdb kept only the in-frame ones, dropping some. This sample has 87,000 or so clones, with about nine tenths found just once. This chain connects TRBV6-5 to TRBJ2-1, with TRBD2 matching 10 bases. The sequence was collected from a human donor in good health. The material sequenced was CD4+ T cells sorted from blood. This CDR3 is CASSYSGAGGRNEQFF. The DNA of the CDR3 is TGTGCCAGCAGTTACTCAGGAGCGGGAGGGAGGAATGAGCAGTTCTTC.